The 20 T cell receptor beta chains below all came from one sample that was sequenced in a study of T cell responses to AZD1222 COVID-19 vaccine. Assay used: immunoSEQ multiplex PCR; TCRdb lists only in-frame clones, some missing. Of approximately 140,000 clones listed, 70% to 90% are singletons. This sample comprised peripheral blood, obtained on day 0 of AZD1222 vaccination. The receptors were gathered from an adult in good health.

The CDR3 coding sequence is TGTGCCAGCATCCTAGCGGGGGGAACAGATACGCAGTATTTT. It specifies CASILAGGTDTQYF. The chain couples TRBV2 to TRBJ2-3, with 11 bases lining up with TRBD2. Losses at the gene ends were 7 bases for V and 3 bases for J; bases not matched to a gene: 3. Germline CDR1 is SNHLY and CDR2 is FYNNEI. The CDR3 loop spans 14 amino acids.

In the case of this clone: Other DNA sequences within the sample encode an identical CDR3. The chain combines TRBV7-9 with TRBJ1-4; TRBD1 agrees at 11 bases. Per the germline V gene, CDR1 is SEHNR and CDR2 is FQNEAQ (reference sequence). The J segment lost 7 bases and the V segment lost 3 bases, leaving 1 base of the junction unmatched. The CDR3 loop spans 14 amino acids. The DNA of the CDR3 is TGTGCCAGCAGCTTCGGGACAGGGGGTGAAAAACTGTTTTTT. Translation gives CASSFGTGGEKLFF.

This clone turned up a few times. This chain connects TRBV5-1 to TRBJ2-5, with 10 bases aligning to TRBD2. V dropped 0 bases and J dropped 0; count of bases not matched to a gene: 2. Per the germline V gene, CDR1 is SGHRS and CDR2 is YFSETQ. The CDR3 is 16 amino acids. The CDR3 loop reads CASSLALAGDQETQYF. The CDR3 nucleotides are TGCGCCAGCAGCTTGGCGCTAGCGGGGGACCAAGAGACCCAGTACTTC.

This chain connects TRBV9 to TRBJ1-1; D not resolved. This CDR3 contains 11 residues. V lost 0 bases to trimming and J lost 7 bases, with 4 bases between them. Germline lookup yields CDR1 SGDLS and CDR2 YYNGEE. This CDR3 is CASSVGGEAFF. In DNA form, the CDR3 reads TGTGCCAGCAGCGTAGGCGGTGAAGCTTTCTTT.

The CDR3 here is CASSFEGRSYNEQFF. CDR3 in DNA: TGTGCCAGCAGCTTCGAGGGGAGATCCTACAATGAGCAGTTCTTC. The rearrangement joins TRBV11-3 to TRBJ2-1; D could derive from TRBD1 or TRBD2 (5 bases each). The germline V gene encodes CDR1 SGHNT and CDR2 YENEEA. Trimming took 3 bases from V and 1 from J, leaving 10 bases between them. The CDR3 extends over 15 amino acids.

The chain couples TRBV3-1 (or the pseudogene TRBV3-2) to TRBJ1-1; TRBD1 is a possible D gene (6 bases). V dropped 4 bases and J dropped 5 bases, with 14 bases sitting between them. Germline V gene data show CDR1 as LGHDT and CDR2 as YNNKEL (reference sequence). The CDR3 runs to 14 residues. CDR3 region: CASSRREGGTEAFF. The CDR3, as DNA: TGTGCCAGCAGCCGGAGGGAAGGGGGGACTGAAGCTTTCTTT.

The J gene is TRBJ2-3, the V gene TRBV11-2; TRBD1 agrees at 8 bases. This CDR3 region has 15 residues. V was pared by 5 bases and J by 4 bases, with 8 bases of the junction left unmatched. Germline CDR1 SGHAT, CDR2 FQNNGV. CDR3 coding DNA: TGTGCCAGCAGCCTCAGGGGGCGAGGCGCAGATACGCAGTATTTT. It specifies CASSLRGRGADTQYF.

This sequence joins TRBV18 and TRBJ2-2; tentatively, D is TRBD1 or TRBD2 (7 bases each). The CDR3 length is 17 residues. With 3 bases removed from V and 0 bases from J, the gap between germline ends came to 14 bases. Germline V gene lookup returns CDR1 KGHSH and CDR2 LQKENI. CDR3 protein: CASSPYGGTANTGELFF. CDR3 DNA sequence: TGTGCCAGCTCACCCTACGGGGGGACAGCGAACACCGGGGAGCTGTTTTTT.

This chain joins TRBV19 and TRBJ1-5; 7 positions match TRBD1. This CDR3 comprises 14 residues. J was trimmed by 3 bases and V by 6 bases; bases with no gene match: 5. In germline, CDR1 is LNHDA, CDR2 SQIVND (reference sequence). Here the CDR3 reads CASSHRGLNQPQHF. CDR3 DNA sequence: TGTGCCAGTAGCCACAGGGGACTCAATCAGCCCCAGCATTTT.

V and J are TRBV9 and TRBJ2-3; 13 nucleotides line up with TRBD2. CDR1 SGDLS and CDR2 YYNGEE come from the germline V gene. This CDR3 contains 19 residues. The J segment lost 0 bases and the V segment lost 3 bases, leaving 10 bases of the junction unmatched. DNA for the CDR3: TGTGCCAGCAGCGGGACTAGCGGGGGACAGAGTATTAGCACAGATACGCAGTATTTT. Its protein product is CASSGTSGGQSISTDTQYF. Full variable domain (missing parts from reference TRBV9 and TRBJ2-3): DSGVTQTPKHLITATGQRVTLRCSPRSGDLSVYWYQQSLDQGLQFLIQYYNGEERAKGNILERFSAQQFPDLHSELNLSSLELGDSALYFCASSGTSGGQSISTDTQYFGPGTRLTVL.

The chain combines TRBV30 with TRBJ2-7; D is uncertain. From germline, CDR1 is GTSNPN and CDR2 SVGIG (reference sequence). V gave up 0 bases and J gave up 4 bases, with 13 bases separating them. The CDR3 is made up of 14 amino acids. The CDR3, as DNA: TGTGCCTGGAGTGTAGCACAATCTCGGTACGAGCAGTACTTC. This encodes CAWSVAQSRYEQYF.

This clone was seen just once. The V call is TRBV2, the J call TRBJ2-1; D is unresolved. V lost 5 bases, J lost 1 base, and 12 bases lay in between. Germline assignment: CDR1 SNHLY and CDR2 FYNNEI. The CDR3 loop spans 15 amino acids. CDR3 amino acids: CASSLKPGSYNEQFF. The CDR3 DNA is TGTGCCAGCAGTTTAAAACCAGGATCCTACAATGAGCAGTTCTTC. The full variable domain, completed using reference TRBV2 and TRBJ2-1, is EPEVTQTPSHQVTQMGQEVILRCVPISNHLYFYWYRQILGQKVEFLVSFYNNEISEKSEIFDDQFSVERPDGSNFTLKIRSTKLEDSAMYFCASSLKPGSYNEQFFGPGTRLTVL.

The chain's CDR3 is CAWSVSPDTQYF. In DNA, the CDR3 is TGTGCCTGGAGTGTGTCCCCCGATACGCAGTATTTT. The chain carries TRBV30 and TRBJ2-3; D remains unclear. CDR1 and CDR2 (germline): GTSNPN, SVGIG (reference sequence). CDR3 length: 12 residues. V was cut by 0 bases and J by 6 bases, with 7 bases left in between.

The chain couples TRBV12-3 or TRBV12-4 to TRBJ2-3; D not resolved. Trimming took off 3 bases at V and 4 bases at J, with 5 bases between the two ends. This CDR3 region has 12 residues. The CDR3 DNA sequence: TGTGCCAGCAGTTTCTCCCCAGATACGCAGTATTTT. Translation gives CASSFSPDTQYF.

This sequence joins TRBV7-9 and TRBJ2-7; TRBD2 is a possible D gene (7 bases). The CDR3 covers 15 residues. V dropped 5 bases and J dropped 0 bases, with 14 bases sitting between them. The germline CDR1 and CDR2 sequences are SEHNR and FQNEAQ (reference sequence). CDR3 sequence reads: CASSQSGGLSYEQYF. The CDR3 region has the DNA TGTGCCAGCAGCCAATCCGGGGGGCTCTCCTACGAGCAGTACTTC.

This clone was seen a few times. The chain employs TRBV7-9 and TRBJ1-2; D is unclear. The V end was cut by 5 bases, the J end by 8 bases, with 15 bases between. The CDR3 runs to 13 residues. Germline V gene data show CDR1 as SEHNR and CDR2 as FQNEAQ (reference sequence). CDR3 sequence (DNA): TGTGCCAGCAGCATGGACGGCCGTGCCGGCTACACCTTC. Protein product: CASSMDGRAGYTF.

The chain's CDR3 is CASSHADRNTEAFF. The CDR3 DNA reads TGTGCCAGCAGCCATGCCGACAGGAACACTGAAGCTTTCTTT. This chain links TRBV3-1 (or the pseudogene TRBV3-2) with TRBJ1-1; D is possibly TRBD1 (5 bases). Looked up from germline, CDR1 is LGHDT and CDR2 is YNNKEL (reference sequence). V was trimmed by 3 bases and J by 1 base, leaving 9 bases between them. This CDR3 comprises 14 residues.

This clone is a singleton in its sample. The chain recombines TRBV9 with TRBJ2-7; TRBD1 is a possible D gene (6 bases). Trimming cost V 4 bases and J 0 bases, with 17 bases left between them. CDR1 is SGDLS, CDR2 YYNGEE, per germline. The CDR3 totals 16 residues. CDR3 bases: TGTGCCAGCAGCCCTCCCCAAGGGGGAAACTCCTACGAGCAGTACTTC. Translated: CASSPPQGGNSYEQYF.

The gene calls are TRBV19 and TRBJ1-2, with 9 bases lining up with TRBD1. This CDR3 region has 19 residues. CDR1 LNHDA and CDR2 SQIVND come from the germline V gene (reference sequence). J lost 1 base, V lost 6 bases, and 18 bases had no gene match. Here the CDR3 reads CASRSSGPGTGRYNYGYTF. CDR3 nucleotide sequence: TGTGCCAGTAGATCGTCCGGGCCCGGGACAGGGAGATATAACTATGGCTACACCTTC. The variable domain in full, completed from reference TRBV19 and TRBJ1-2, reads DGGITQSPKYLFRKEGQNVTLSCEQNLNHDAMYWYRQDPGQGLRLIYYSQIVNDFQKGDIAEGYSVSREKKESFPLTVTSAQKNPTAFYLCASRSSGPGTGRYNYGYTFGSGTRLTVV.

CDR3 nucleotide sequence: TGTGCCAGCAGTGAGAGACAGGGGATGGTTAGTGAGCAGTTCTTC. Protein: CASSERQGMVSEQFF. The J gene is TRBJ2-1, the V gene TRBV6-4; 8 positions agree with TRBD1. J was trimmed by 9 bases and V by 3 bases; bases with no gene match: 10. This CDR3 has 15 amino acids. Germline CDR1 reads MRHNA; CDR2 reads SNTAGT.